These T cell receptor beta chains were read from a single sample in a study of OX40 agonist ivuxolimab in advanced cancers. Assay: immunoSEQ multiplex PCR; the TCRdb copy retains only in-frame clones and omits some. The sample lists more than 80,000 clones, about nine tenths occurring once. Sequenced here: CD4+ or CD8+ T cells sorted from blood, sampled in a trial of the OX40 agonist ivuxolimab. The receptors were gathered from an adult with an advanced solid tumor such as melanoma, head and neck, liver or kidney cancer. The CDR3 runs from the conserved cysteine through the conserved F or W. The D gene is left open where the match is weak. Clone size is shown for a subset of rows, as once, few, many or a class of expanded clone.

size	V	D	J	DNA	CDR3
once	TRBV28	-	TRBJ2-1	TGTGCCAGCAGTTTAAGTAGGGATGGTGAGCAGTTCTTC	CASSLSRDGEQFF
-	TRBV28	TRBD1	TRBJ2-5	TGTGCCAGCAGTCGCGGGACAGGGGGAACCCAGTACTTC	CASSRGTGGTQYF
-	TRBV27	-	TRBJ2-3	TGTGCCAGCAGTTTGTCGGGATTAGGTACGCAGTATTTT	CASSLSGLGTQYF
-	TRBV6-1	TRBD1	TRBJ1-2	TGTGCCAGCACTACAGGGGATCATGGCTACACCTTC	CASTTGDHGYTF
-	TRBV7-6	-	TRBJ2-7	TGTGCCAGCAGCCGCCTTACCTACGAGCAGTACTTC	CASSRLTYEQYF
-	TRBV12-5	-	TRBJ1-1	TGTGCTAGTGGCCGAGAGCCGGGCACTGAAGCTTTCTTT	CASGREPGTEAFF
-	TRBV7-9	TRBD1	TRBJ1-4	TGTGCCAGCAGCTTAGGTCCGGGACAGGGGAACAGTTATGAAAAACTGTTTTTT	CASSLGPGQGNSYEKLFF
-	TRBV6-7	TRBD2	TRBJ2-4	TGTGCCAGCAGTTACCCAAATCACCCCACTGCGGGGGAATTATCGAGGGACATTCAGTACTTC	CASSYPNHPTAGELSRDIQYF
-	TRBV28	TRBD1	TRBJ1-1	TGTGCCAGCAGTTCCGGGGACAGGGGGAACACTGAAGCTTTCTTT	CASSSGDRGNTEAFF
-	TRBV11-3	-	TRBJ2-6	TGTGCCAGCAGCTTAGCGGGGGCTGGGGCCAACGTCCTGACTTTC	CASSLAGAGANVLTF
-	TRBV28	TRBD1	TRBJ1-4	TGTGCCAGCAGTCCCCCGACCGGGACAGGGGAAAAACTGTTTTTT	CASSPPTGTGEKLFF
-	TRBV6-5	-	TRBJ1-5	TGTGCCAGCAGTTTCCCCGGAAAGCCCCAGCATTTT	CASSFPGKPQHF
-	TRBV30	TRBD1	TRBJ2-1	TGTGCCTGGAGTGCTTTGACAGGGGGATTGGCTCGGCAGTTCTTC	CAWSALTGGLARQFF
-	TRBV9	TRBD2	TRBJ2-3	TGTGCCAGCAGCCTGGGTCTTGGCGGGGGGGCGGCAGATACGCAGTATTTT	CASSLGLGGGAADTQYF
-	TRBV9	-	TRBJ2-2	TGTGCCAGCAGTGAACATAACACCGGGGAGCTGTTTTTT	CASSEHNTGELFF
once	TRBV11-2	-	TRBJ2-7	TGTGCCAGCAGGGACAGCTCCTACGAGCAGTACTTC	CASRDSSYEQYF
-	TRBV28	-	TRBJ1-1	TGTGCCAGCAGTTTTCGACAGAGGAACACTGAAGCTTTCTTT	CASSFRQRNTEAFF
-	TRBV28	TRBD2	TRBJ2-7	TGTGCCAGCAACCCCAGCGGGGGGAACTTCTACGAGCAGTACTTC	CASNPSGGNFYEQYF
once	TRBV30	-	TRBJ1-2	TGTGCCTGGAGTGTCTTGGGGGGCAACTATGGCTACACCTTC	CAWSVLGGNYGYTF
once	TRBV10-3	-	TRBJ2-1	TGTGCCATCAGTGAAGGGTTAGTGTCCTACAATGAGCAGTTCTTC	CAISEGLVSYNEQFF
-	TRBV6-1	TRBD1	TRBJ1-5	TGTGCCAGCAGTGAATTTTTCGGGCAGGGGGATCAGCCCCAGCATTTT	CASSEFFGQGDQPQHF
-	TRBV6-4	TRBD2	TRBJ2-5	TGTGCCAGCAGTGCGATGGGGGGGAGCCAAGAGACCCAGTACTTC	CASSAMGGSQETQYF
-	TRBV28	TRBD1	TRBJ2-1	TGTGCCAGCAGTTTGTATAGACGGACAGGGGTGGTTAATGAGCAGTTCTTC	CASSLYRRTGVVNEQFF
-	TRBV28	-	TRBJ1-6	TGTGCCAGCAGTTTTCAGGGTAATTCACCCCTCCACTTT	CASSFQGNSPLHF
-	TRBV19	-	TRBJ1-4	TGTGCCAGTAGCCTCCGGGACAAACCGTTTTTT	CASSLRDKPFF
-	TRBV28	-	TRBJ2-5	TGTGCCAGCAGTTTACCAGACGGGAGAGAGACCCAGTACTTC	CASSLPDGRETQYF
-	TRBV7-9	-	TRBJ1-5	TGTGCCAGCAGCCAAGAAGGGGGGGCTGGGCAGCCCCAGCATTTT	CASSQEGGAGQPQHF
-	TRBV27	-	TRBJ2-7	TGTGCCAGCAATCGGGGGACGAGAACCTACGAGCAGTACTTC	CASNRGTRTYEQYF
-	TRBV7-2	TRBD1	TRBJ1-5	TGTGCCAGCAGCTTGTGGGGGGGACAGACTAGCAATCAGCCCCAGCATTTT	CASSLWGGQTSNQPQHF
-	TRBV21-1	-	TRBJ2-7	TGTGCCAGCAGACGCTCCTACGAGCAGTACTTC	CASRRSYEQYF
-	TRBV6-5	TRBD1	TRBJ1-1	TGTGCCGCTTTAACGGACAGGGGCACTGAAGCTTTCTTT	CAALTDRGTEAFF
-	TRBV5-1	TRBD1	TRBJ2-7	TGCGCCAGCAGCCAGGGACAGAACTACGAGCAGTACTTC	CASSQGQNYEQYF
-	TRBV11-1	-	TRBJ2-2	TGTGCCAGCAGCTTAGCGCGGGACACACTCACCGGGGAGCTGTTTTTT	CASSLARDTLTGELFF
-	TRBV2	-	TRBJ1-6	TGTGCCAGCAGTGCCAGGACAGTGATTCTAGGTTCACCCCTCCACTTT	CASSARTVILGSPLHF
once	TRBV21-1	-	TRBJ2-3	TGTGCCAGCAGCGCTACTAGCGGAGATACGCAGTATTTT	CASSATSGDTQYF
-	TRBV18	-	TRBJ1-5	TGTGCCAGCTCACCCCGACAGGATAGCAATCAGCCCCAGCATTTT	CASSPRQDSNQPQHF
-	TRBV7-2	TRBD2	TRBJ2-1	TGTGCCAGCAGCTCCCAACCGGGCGGGGGGGCCCGCAATGAGCAGTTCTTC	CASSSQPGGGARNEQFF
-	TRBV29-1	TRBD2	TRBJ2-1	TGCAGCGGCGGGCTAGCGGGGCGCGGTGAGCAGTTCTTC	CSGGLAGRGEQFF
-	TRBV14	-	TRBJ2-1	TGTGCCAGCAGCCAGCAGACCAGCACCGGTGAGCAGTTCTTC	CASSQQTSTGEQFF
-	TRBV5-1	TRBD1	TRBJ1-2	TGCGCCAGCAGCTTGGGGGACAGGTCCTATGGCTACACCTTC	CASSLGDRSYGYTF
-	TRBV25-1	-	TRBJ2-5	TGTGCCAGCAGTGAGGAAGCAGCGTACCAAGAGACCCAGTACTTC	CASSEEAAYQETQYF
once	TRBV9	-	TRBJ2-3	TGTGCCAGCAGCGTAAGGGGGTCGTCAGATACGCAGTATTTT	CASSVRGSSDTQYF
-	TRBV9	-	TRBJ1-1	TGTGCCAGCAGCGTAGGCAGGGGGAACACTGAAGCTTTCTTT	CASSVGRGNTEAFF
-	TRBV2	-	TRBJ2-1	TGTGCCAGCAGTTTGTTTGCAGGTTTGAACTACAATGAGCAGTTCTTC	CASSLFAGLNYNEQFF